This is a list of T cell receptor beta chains from one sample in a study of T cell changes during pregnancy in multiple sclerosis. The table came from immunoSEQ multiplex PCR; TCRdb's copy has only in-frame clones and leaves some out. This table holds tens of thousands of clones, about 93% found once. The source was CD8+ T cells from peripheral blood mononuclear cells, collected in the third trimester of pregnancy. The origin of the receptors is a female donor with multiple sclerosis, enrolled in a pregnancy study. Each CDR3 is given with its conserved first and last residue. The D gene is left open where the match is weak.

d_gene	j_gene	v_gene	CDR3aa	CDR3nt
.	TRBJ1-1	TRBV13	CASSLVREWNTEAFF	TGTGCCAGCAGCCTCGTGAGGGAGTGGAACACTGAAGCTTTCTTT
.	TRBJ2-3	TRBV9	CASSPVVEGSGYTDTQYF	TGTGCCAGCAGCCCCGTAGTAGAAGGAAGCGGTTACACAGATACGCAGTATTTT
TRBD1	TRBJ2-1	TRBV28	CASSLMKRTGLYNEQFF	TGTGCCAGCAGTTTAATGAAGAGGACAGGGCTTTACAATGAGCAGTTCTTC
TRBD1	TRBJ1-2	TRBV27	CASSLSAPPTGDGYTF	TGTGCCAGCAGCCTCTCCGCTCCTCCGACAGGGGATGGCTACACCTTC
.	TRBJ2-7	TRBV9	CASSVIADFTYEQYF	TGTGCCAGCAGCGTTATAGCCGATTTCACCTACGAGCAGTACTTC
.	TRBJ2-1	TRBV7-6	CASSHTSDEQFF	TGTGCCAGCAGCCACACGTCCGATGAGCAGTTCTTC
TRBD2	TRBJ2-7	TRBV4-2	CASSQTLAGGYEQYF	TGTGCCAGCAGTCAAACCCTAGCGGGTGGCTACGAGCAGTACTTC
.	TRBJ2-1	TRBV28	CASSPPGGTRSYNEQFF	TGTGCCAGCAGTCCCCCGGGCGGGACCAGATCCTACAATGAGCAGTTCTTC
TRBD1	TRBJ1-2	TRBV5-6	CASSSGQLNYGYTF	TGTGCCAGCAGCTCGGGACAGCTTAACTATGGCTACACCTTC
.	TRBJ2-1	TRBV10-2	CASSERGLSFNEQFF	TGCGCCAGCAGTGAGCGGGGACTGAGTTTCAATGAGCAGTTCTTC
TRBD2	TRBJ2-7	TRBV7-9	CASSGTSGFSYEQYF	TGTGCCAGCAGCGGGACTAGCGGGTTCTCCTACGAGCAGTACTTC